This T cell receptor beta chain derives from a study of blood T cell repertoires in COVID-19. Turning to the study itself: COVID-19 samples from acute and convalescent phases originated in the United States, Italy and Spain.

Study processing details: Reference gene primer amplification gave nucleated cell count estimates. Only in-frame clones appear in the TCRdb table, and some are missing; sequencing was by immunoSEQ multiplex PCR. The DNA was the basis for D and trimming; V, J and clone size are from that table. This table has some 200,000 clones, 88% appearing once. The V end was cut by 1 base, the J end by 2 bases, with 11 bases between. The germline gives CDR1 KGHSH, CDR2 LQKENI. CDR3 size: 15 residues. The genes are TRBV18 and TRBJ1-2; D might be TRBD1 (5 bases). The specimen sequenced was peripheral blood. This clonotype was sampled from a man between 65 and 85 years old with acute or convalescent COVID-19. CDR3 sequence: CASSPQGLTNYGYTF. The CDR3, as DNA: TGTGCCAGCTCACCACAGGGACTGACAAACTATGGCTACACCTTC.